The clone carrying this T cell receptor beta chain was counted a few times. Those patients picked for sequencing had displayed CD8+CD57+ cell expansion on flow cytometry. The patients, all of them, had severe acquired aplastic anemia. This sample stems from a study of CD8+CD57+ T cells in acquired aplastic anemia. About the research overall: Isolated CD4+ and CD8+ cells, once sorted, yielded DNA averaging around 3 ug.

The template used for profiling TCR beta VDJ and CDR3 was genomic DNA. MiXCR was run by TCRdb on the reads, yielding one entry per CDR3 protein. The sample has around 200,000 distinct CDR3 sequences, roughly 60% seen once. This sequence was found in a human donor with aplastic anemia. Material: sorted CD4+, CD8+, or CD8+CD57+ T cells (not recorded which) from PBMCs.

CDR3 nucleotide sequence: TGTGCCATCCAGATTGAGGTGGGCTACACCTTC. It translates to CAIQIEVGYTF. The V call is TRBV2, the J call TRBJ1-2; D remains ambiguous. The V end lost 10 bases, the J end lost 8 bases, and 14 bases lay between the germline ends. The CDR3 runs to 11 residues. Germline V lookup: CDR1 SNHLY, CDR2 FYNNEI.